The rows below give T cell receptor beta chains drawn from one sample of a study of T-cell memory formation after mild COVID-19. TCRdb ran MiXCR on the 5' RACE reads and lists one entry per CDR3 protein. Among 150,000 or so distinct CDR3 sequences listed, under 30% were seen once. The sample taken for sequencing was PBMCs or a T cell subset sorted from them (not recorded which). Receptors originate from an adult woman who had mild COVID-19 (a few samples of this study predate the infection). Cell type and time point are not known. Each CDR3 is given with its conserved first and last residue. The order of the fields is D gene, CDR3 length, clone size, J gene, V gene, CDR3 protein, CDR3 DNA. The D gene is left open where the match is weak. A clone size is listed for some rows: how often the clone was seen (once, few, many), or a class if it is expanded.

d_call: TRBD2
cdr3_length: 21
clone_size: NA
j_call: TRBJ2-7
v_call: TRBV4-2
cdr3_aa: CASSHTEMTSGRAWSPYEQYF
cdr3_nt: TGTGCCAGCAGCCACACAGAGATGACTAGCGGGAGGGCTTGGTCCCCCTACGAGCAGTACTTC

d_call: NA
cdr3_length: 13
clone_size: NA
j_call: TRBJ2-7
v_call: TRBV11-2
cdr3_aa: CATSGVNPYGQYF
cdr3_nt: TGTGCCACCTCCGGGGTAAACCCCTACGGGCAGTACTTC

d_call: TRBD1
cdr3_length: 13
clone_size: NA
j_call: TRBJ1-1
v_call: TRBV12-3/TRBV12-4
cdr3_aa: CASTRTGNTEAFF
cdr3_nt: TGTGCCAGCACCCGGACAGGGAACACTGAAGCTTTCTTT

d_call: TRBD1
cdr3_length: 16
clone_size: NA
j_call: TRBJ1-1
v_call: TRBV4-2
cdr3_aa: CASSQDLRTGSIGAFF
cdr3_nt: TGTGCCAGCAGCCAAGATTTGCGGACAGGGTCGATAGGAGCTTTCTTT

d_call: NA
cdr3_length: 14
clone_size: NA
j_call: TRBJ2-3
v_call: TRBV4-1
cdr3_aa: CASSSPSGPGAQYF
cdr3_nt: TGCGCCAGCAGCTCCCCCTCGGGGCCCGGGGCGCAGTATTTT

d_call: NA
cdr3_length: 16
clone_size: few
j_call: TRBJ2-1
v_call: TRBV5-6
cdr3_aa: CASSFSMESYYNEQFF
cdr3_nt: TGTGCCAGCAGCTTTAGTATGGAAAGCTACTACAATGAGCAGTTCTTC

d_call: NA
cdr3_length: 12
clone_size: NA
j_call: TRBJ1-2
v_call: TRBV29-1
cdr3_aa: CSVGGDNYGYTF
cdr3_nt: TGCAGCGTTGGGGGAGACAACTATGGCTACACCTTC

d_call: TRBD2
cdr3_length: 12
clone_size: few
j_call: TRBJ2-1
v_call: TRBV27
cdr3_aa: CASSITGGEQFF
cdr3_nt: TGTGCCAGCAGTATAACGGGGGGAGAGCAGTTCTTC

d_call: NA
cdr3_length: 15
clone_size: few
j_call: TRBJ1-1
v_call: TRBV9
cdr3_aa: CASSPGGRENTEAFF
cdr3_nt: TGTGCCAGCAGCCCCGGAGGGCGGGAGAACACTGAAGCTTTCTTT

d_call: NA
cdr3_length: 11
clone_size: few
j_call: TRBJ2-5
v_call: TRBV24-1
cdr3_aa: CATSDLKTQYF
cdr3_nt: TGTGCCACCAGTGATTTGAAGACCCAGTACTTC

d_call: TRBD1
cdr3_length: 13
clone_size: NA
j_call: TRBJ1-2
v_call: TRBV7-9
cdr3_aa: CASSSGQGYGYTF
cdr3_nt: TGTGCCAGCAGCTCTGGACAGGGCTATGGCTACACCTTC